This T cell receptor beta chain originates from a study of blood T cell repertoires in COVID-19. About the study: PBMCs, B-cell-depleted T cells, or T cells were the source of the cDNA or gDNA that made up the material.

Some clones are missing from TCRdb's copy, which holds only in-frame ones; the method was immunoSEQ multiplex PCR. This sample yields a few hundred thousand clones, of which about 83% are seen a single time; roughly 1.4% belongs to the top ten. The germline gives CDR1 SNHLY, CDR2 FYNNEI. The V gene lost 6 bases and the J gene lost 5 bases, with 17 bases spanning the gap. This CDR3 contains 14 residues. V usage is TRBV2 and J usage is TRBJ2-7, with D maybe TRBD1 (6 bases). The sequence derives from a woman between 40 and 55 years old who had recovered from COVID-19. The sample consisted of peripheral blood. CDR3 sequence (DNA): TGTGCCAGCAGAGAAACTACAGGGTTCGACGAGCAGTACTTC. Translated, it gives CASRETTGFDEQYF.